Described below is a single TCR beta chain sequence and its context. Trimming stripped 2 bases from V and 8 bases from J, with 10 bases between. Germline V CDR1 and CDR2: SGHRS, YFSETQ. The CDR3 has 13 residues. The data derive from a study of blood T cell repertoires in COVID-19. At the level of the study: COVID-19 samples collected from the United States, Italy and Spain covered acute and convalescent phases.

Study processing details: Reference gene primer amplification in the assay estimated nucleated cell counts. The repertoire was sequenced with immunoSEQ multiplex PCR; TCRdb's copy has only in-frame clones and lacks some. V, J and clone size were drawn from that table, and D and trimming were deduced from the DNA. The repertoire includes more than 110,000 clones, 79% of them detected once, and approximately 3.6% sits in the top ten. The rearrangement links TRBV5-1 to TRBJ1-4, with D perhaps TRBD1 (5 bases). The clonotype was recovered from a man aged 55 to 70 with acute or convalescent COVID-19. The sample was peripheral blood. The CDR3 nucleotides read TGCGCCAGCAGCTTTGGGGGGAGCGAAAAACTGTTTTTT. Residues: CASSFGGSEKLFF.